These T cell receptor beta chains were read from a single sample in a study of T-cell reconstitution after alpha-beta-depleted transplantation in children. TCRdb fed the PCR reads into MiXCR, producing one record per CDR3 protein. This table has about 230,000 distinct CDR3 sequences, around 9.5% appearing once. Sequenced here: PBMCs from the stem cell graft donor, sampled from the stem cell graft. These receptor sequences come from a human donor who donated a stem cell graft to a child with acute lymphoblastic leukemia. Both conserved end residues are part of each CDR3.

v_gene: TRBV12-3/TRBV12-4; CDR3aa: CASTPGFTSSPLHF
v_gene: TRBV12-3/TRBV12-4; CDR3aa: CASRSTGAIGNQPQHF
v_gene: TRBV15; CDR3aa: CATSRTRGTDTQYF
v_gene: TRBV4-1; CDR3aa: CATGPTLGGTYEQYF
v_gene: TRBV12-3/TRBV12-4; CDR3aa: CASSLVVGASNQPQHF
v_gene: TRBV12-3/TRBV12-4; CDR3aa: CASSPGDGGTGELFF
v_gene: TRBV7-9; CDR3aa: CASSPHIPGPEGGELFF
v_gene: TRBV5-1; CDR3aa: CASSVGTSAYNEQFF
v_gene: TRBV5-1; CDR3aa: CASLLGPGKDYGYTF
v_gene: TRBV19; CDR3aa: CASRSRRGAVNTEAFF
v_gene: TRBV11-2; CDR3aa: CASSLGQGGQYF
v_gene: TRBV7-8; CDR3aa: CASSLKRDTQYF
v_gene: TRBV4-3; CDR3aa: CASSQDGDTRSTDTQYF
v_gene: TRBV29-1; CDR3aa: CSVEGAASGGAQETQYF
v_gene: TRBV2; CDR3aa: CASRSGGPYQETQYF
v_gene: TRBV3-1; CDR3aa: CASTTYTGGTEAFF
v_gene: TRBV20-1; CDR3aa: CSARGQEKLFF
v_gene: TRBV3-1; CDR3aa: CASSQESGRQYGYTF
v_gene: TRBV5-1; CDR3aa: CASRRDGANYGYTF
v_gene: TRBV12-3/TRBV12-4; CDR3aa: CASSPPGARTGELFF
v_gene: TRBV29-1; CDR3aa: CSVDRPMNTEAFF
v_gene: TRBV20-1; CDR3aa: CSARRGGIPNSPLHF
v_gene: TRBV7-8; CDR3aa: CASSSDGAVGQETQYF
v_gene: TRBV20-1; CDR3aa: CSARSRTGFQETQYF
v_gene: TRBV15; CDR3aa: CATSTRQGPNTDTQYF
v_gene: TRBV6-5; CDR3aa: CATKRSSYEQYF
v_gene: TRBV29-1; CDR3aa: CSVHRGDTEAFF
v_gene: TRBV20-1; CDR3aa: CSARQGVRETQYF
v_gene: TRBV5-1; CDR3aa: CASSLQGEGHNEQFF
v_gene: TRBV30; CDR3aa: CASTTAPGNTEAFF
v_gene: TRBV30; CDR3aa: CAWTGYTDTQYF
v_gene: TRBV7-2; CDR3aa: CASSQGQGGRAPLHF
v_gene: TRBV5-1; CDR3aa: CASSLTGTGGSNQPQHF
v_gene: TRBV5-1; CDR3aa: CASSPGTQGYGELFF
v_gene: TRBV24-1; CDR3aa: CATSDAGGNNEQFF
v_gene: TRBV6-1; CDR3aa: CASRAQGYSNQPQHF
v_gene: TRBV4-1; CDR3aa: CASSQDQGQGTEAFF
v_gene: TRBV19; CDR3aa: CASIPGGGVYSEAFF
v_gene: TRBV18; CDR3aa: CASSEARGEYSNQPQHF
v_gene: TRBV7-8; CDR3aa: CASSPPDSSTDTQYF
v_gene: TRBV6-2/TRBV6-3; CDR3aa: CASRPGGSYNEQFF
v_gene: TRBV5-6; CDR3aa: CASLLLVDNEQFF
v_gene: TRBV5-4; CDR3aa: CASSPARGREAFF